This T cell receptor beta chain originates from a study of cytomegalovirus exposure and HLA in healthy donors (dated by TCRdb to the late 2010s). The study in broad terms: According to a later analysis, the roughly 130 validation repertoires were produced on the same platform as the approximately 600 repertoires of the first cohort. The aim of the study was to test whether cataloging public T cell receptors could identify signatures of past pathogen exposure. Along with the roughly 710-subject first cohort, a separate validation cohort of around 110 different subjects was used. To predict cytomegalovirus infection status, the study combined high-throughput TCR immunosequencing, statistical association of individual TCRs with disease status, and machine learning.

The paper as a whole reports these results and caveats: In vitro tests confirmed that a few of the cytomegalovirus-associated TCR beta chains recognize cytomegalovirus antigens. A total of about 150 TCR beta chains were listed by the study as associated with cytomegalovirus. The authors suggested that the approach could potentially be extended to other disease states and immunological phenotypes. In a later analysis, TCRs clustered in the first cohort were found to also tend to co-occur in the 100 to 150 validation repertoires, with around 94% of cluster scores above 0. A later analysis lacked HLA typing for the validation cohort, so it scored co-occurrence in that cohort across all 130 or so repertoires. Cytomegalovirus status was reported to be diagnosed by the classifier with high specificity and sensitivity in both the original and validation cohorts. While some public TCRs were present in many individuals, most TCR sequences turned up only very rarely across donors.

Library creation used the immunoSEQ multiplex PCR assay. In the authors' own workflow: A statistical classification framework was built to diagnose cytomegalovirus status from the catalog of TCR beta chain sequences. TCRdb obtained this table from immuneACCESS and retained in-frame rearrangements with V and J assigned. These tables miss some clones; where compared with another copy, unresolved V genes account for less than half of the shortfall, and the remainder is unexplained. V, J and clone size derive from that table, while D and trimming were established from the DNA sequence. In all, the sample holds roughly 100,000 clones, and 88% of those were seen once. 1.5% to 2% of the sample is taken by the ten largest. Donors formed part of the validation cohort, which comprised 120 subjects and was distinct from the first cohort of several hundred subjects. As for this clone: Which antigen it targets is not known. No base-level quality is on record; no much larger clone is a single base apart.

Trimming at the junction amounts to 6 bases on V and 0 bases on J, and the germline ends lie 8 bases apart. From a lookup of the germline V gene, CDR1 and CDR2 are MRHNA and SNTAGT. The CDR3 goes from the cysteine to the phenylalanine over 14 residues. Here the CDR3 DNA is all that survives: 42 bases in frame from base 1. The sequence links TRBV6-4 to TRBJ2-2; the D gene lacks a confident call. The sequencing input was PBMCs. The TCR comes from a young woman in good health and CMV-seropositive. The bases read TGTGCCAGCAGCGATGACACGAACACCGGGGAGCTGTTTTTT. Protein translation: CASSDDTNTGELFF.